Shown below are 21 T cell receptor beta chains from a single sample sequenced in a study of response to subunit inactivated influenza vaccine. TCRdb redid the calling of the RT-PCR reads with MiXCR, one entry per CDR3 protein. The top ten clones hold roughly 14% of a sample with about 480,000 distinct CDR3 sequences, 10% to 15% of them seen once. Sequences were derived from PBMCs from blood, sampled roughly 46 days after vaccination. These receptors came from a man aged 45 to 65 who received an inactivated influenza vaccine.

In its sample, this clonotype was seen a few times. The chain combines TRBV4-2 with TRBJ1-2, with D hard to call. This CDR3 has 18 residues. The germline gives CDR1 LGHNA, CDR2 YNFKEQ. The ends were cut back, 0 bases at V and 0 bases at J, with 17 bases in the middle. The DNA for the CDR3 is TGTGCCAGCAGCCAAGATTTCAGGCTCAAGTTAGCTAACTATGGCTACACCTTC. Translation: CASSQDFRLKLANYGYTF.

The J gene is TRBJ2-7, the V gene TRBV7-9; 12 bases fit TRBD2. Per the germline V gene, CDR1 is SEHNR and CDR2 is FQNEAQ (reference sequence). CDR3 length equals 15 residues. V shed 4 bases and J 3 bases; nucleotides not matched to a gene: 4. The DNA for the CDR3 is TGTGCCAGCAGCTCGGGACTAGCGGGCCTCTACGAGCAGTACTTC. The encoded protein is CASSSGLAGLYEQYF.

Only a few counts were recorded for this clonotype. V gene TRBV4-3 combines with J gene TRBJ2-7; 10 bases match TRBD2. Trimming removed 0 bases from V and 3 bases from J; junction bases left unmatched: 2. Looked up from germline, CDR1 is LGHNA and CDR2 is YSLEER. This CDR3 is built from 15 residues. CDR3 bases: TGCGCCAGCAGCCAAGATTCTAGCGGGGGCTACGAGCAGTACTTC. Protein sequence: CASSQDSSGGYEQYF.

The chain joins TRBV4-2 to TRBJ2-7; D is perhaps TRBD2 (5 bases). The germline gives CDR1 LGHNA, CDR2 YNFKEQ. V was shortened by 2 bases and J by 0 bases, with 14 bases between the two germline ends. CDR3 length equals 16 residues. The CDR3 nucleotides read TGTGCCAGCAGCCAATTGGGCGGAGGCGGCTCCTACGAGCAGTACTTC. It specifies CASSQLGGGGSYEQYF.

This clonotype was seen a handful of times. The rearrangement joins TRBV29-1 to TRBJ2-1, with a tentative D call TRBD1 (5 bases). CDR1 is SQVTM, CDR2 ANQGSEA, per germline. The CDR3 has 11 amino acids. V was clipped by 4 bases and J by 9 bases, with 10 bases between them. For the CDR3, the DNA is TGCAGCGTTGCCAGGGCTGGTGAGCAGTTCTTC. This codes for CSVARAGEQFF.

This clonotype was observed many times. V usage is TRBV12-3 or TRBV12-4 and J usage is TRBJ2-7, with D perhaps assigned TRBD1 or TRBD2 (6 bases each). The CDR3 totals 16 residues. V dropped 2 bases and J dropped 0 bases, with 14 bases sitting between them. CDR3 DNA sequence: TGTGCCAGCAGTTTAACCCGGGGGCAAAGCTCCTACGAGCAGTACTTC. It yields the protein CASSLTRGQSSYEQYF.

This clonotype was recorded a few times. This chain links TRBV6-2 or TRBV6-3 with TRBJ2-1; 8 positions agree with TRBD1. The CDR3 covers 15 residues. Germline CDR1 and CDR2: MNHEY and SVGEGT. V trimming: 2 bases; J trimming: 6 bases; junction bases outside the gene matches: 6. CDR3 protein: CASSYGTGTRNEQFF. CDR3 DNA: TGTGCCAGCAGTTACGGGACAGGAACCCGCAATGAGCAGTTCTTC.

The CDR3 DNA reads TGTGCCATCAGTGAAAGGGCCGAGAACACCGGGGAGCTGTTTTTT. This sequence encodes CAISERAENTGELFF. The chain is built from TRBV10-3 and TRBJ2-2; no clear D gene. Germline CDR1 and CDR2: ENHRY and SYGVKD. This CDR3 has 15 residues. V gave up 3 bases and J gave up 1 base, with 9 bases separating them.

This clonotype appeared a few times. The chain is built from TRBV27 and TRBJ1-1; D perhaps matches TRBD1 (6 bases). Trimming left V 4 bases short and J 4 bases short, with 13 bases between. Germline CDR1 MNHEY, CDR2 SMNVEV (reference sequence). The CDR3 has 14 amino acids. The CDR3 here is CASSWAGAGTEAFF. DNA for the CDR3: TGTGCCAGCAGTTGGGCGGGGGCCGGCACTGAAGCTTTCTTT.

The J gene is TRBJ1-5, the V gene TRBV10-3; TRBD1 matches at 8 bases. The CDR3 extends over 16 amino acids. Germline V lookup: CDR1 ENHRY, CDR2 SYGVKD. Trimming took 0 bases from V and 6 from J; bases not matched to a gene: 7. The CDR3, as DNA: TGTGCCATCAGTGAGTCCTTGGACAGGGTGTTTCAGCCCCAGCATTTT. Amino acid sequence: CAISESLDRVFQPQHF.

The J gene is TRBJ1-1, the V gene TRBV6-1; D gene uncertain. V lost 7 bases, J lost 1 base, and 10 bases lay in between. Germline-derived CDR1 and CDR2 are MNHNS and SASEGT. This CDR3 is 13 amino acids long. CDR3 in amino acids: CASTEGRNTEAFF. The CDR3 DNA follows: TGTGCCAGCACAGAAGGGAGGAACACTGAAGCTTTCTTT.

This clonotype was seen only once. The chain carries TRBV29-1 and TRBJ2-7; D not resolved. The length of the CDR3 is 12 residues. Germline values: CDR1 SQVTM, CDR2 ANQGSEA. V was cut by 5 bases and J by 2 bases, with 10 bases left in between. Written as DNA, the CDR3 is TGCAGCGTTTTATCTGAGGCCTACGAGCAGTACTTC. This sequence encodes CSVLSEAYEQYF.

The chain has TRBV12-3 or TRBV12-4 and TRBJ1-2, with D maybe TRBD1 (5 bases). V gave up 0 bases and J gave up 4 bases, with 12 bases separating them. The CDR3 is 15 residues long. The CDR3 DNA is TGTGCCAGCAGTTTAGCCCCCAGGGAGGGCTATGGCTACACCTTC. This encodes CASSLAPREGYGYTF.

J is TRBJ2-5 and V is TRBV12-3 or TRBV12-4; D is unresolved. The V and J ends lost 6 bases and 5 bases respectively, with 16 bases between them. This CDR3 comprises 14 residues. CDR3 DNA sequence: TGTGCCAGCAGCCTGAACGGCCGTGGGGAGACCCAGTACTTC. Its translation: CASSLNGRGETQYF.

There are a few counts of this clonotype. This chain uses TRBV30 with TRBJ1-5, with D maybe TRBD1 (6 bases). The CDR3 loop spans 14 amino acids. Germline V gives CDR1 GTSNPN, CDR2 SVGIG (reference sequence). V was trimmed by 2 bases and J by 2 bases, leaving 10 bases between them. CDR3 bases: TGTGCCTGGAGTCTGGACAGCGGCAATCAGCCCCAGCATTTT. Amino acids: CAWSLDSGNQPQHF. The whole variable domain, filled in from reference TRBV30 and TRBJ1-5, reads SQTIHQWPATLVQPVGSPLSLECTVEGTSNPNLYWYRQAAGRGLQLLFYSVGIGQISSEVPQNLSASRPQDRQFILSSKKLLLSDSGFYLCAWSLDSGNQPQHFGDGTRLSIL.

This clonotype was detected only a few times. CDR3: CASSSGATGELFF. The CDR3 DNA is TGTGCCAGCAGTTCAGGGGCCACCGGGGAGCTGTTTTTT. The rearrangement uses TRBV12-3 or TRBV12-4 and TRBJ2-2; possibly TRBD1 for D (6 bases). Trimming left V 4 bases short and J 4 bases short, with 7 bases between. The CDR3 runs to 13 residues.

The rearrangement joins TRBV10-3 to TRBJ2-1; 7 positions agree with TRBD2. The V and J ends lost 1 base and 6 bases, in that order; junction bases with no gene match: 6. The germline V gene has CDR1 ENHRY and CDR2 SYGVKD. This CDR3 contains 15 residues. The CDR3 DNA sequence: TGTGCCATCAGTGAGTGGAGCGGGGCCCCCAATGAGCAGTTCTTC. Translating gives CAISEWSGAPNEQFF.

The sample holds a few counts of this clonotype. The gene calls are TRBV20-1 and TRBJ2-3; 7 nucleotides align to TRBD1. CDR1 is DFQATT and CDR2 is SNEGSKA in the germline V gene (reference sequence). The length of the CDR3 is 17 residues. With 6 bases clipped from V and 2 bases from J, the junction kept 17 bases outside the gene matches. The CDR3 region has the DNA TGCAGTGCCTCACAGGGGCCCGTCCTTTCGGCCACAGATACGCAGTATTTT. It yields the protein CSASQGPVLSATDTQYF.

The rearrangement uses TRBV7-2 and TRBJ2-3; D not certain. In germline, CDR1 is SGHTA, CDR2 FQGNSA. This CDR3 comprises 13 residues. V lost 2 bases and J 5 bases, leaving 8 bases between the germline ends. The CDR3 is CASSLSLGDTQYF. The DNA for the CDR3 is TGTGCCAGCAGCTTATCTCTAGGAGATACGCAGTATTTT.

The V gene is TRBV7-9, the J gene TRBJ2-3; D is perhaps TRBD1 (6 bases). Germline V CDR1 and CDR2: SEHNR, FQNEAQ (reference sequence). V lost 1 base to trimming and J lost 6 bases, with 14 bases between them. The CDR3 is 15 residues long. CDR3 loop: CASSLDRVTTDTQYF. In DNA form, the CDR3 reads TGTGCCAGCAGCTTAGACAGGGTAACAACGGATACGCAGTATTTT.

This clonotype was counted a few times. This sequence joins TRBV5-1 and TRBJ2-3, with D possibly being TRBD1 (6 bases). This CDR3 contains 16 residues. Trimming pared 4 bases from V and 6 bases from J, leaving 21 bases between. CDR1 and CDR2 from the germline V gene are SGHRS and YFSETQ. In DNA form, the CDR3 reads TGCGCCAGCAGCCGTCTCCAGGGGACGATGGGGGATACGCAGTATTTT. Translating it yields CASSRLQGTMGDTQYF.